These 9 T cell receptor beta chains originate from one sample sequenced in a study of blood T cell repertoires in COVID-19. Data came from immunoSEQ multiplex PCR; TCRdb stores just in-frame clones and leaves some out. The sample carries some 130,000 clones, roughly four fifths recorded once. Source material: PBMCs or T cells enriched from blood (not recorded which). These receptors were obtained from a young man who had recovered from COVID-19.

The table lists this clone with a count of one. The rearrangement uses TRBV5-1 and TRBJ2-7; the match to TRBD2 covers 13 bases. Germline trimming cut 4 bases from V and 4 bases from J; bases unmatched to any gene: 2. CDR1 and CDR2 from the germline V gene are SGHRS and YFSETQ. This CDR3 has 14 amino acids. The CDR3 sequence: CASSTGLAGYEQYF. CDR3 DNA sequence: TGCGCCAGCAGCACGGGACTAGCGGGATACGAGCAGTACTTC.

The chain uses TRBV28 and TRBJ1-5, with 7 bases that match TRBD1. There are 15 residues in the CDR3. The V gene end was trimmed by 3 bases and the J gene end by 0 bases; junction bases not matched to a gene: 2. Germline loops: CDR1 MDHEN, CDR2 SYDVKM. CDR3 protein: CASSLGQNSNQPQHF. The CDR3 DNA sequence: TGTGCCAGCAGTTTGGGACAGAATAGCAATCAGCCCCAGCATTTT.

As for this clone: The sample carries other DNA sequences with the same CDR3. J is TRBJ2-2 and V is TRBV24-1, with 9 nucleotides matching TRBD1. This CDR3 has 16 residues. The germline gives CDR1 KGHDR, CDR2 SFDVKD. After removal of 3 bases from V and 5 bases from J, the junction contained 6 bases not matched to a gene. CDR3 region: CATSDPRTGETGELFF. CDR3 sequence (DNA): TGTGCCACCAGTGATCCTCGGACAGGGGAGACCGGGGAGCTGTTTTTT.

This chain uses TRBV21-1 with TRBJ1-5; the table's D call, TRBD1, was not checked against the DNA. TRBV21-1 is an annotated pseudogene. The CDR3 has 12 residues. CDR3 coding DNA: TGTGCCAGCAGGGACAGATATTGGCCCCAGCATTTT. Amino acid sequence: CASRDRYWPQHF.

The chain links TRBV7-9 to TRBJ1-1; D is perhaps TRBD1 (5 bases). CDR3 length: 16 amino acids. Germline V lookup: CDR1 SEHNR, CDR2 FQNEAQ (reference sequence). The V gene lost 6 bases and the J gene lost 1 base, with 18 bases spanning the gap. Here the CDR3 reads CASREQQTVSNTEAFF. CDR3 DNA: TGTGCCAGCAGAGAACAACAGACAGTCTCGAACACTGAAGCTTTCTTT.

The V and J genes are TRBV9 and TRBJ2-3, with a weak D call TRBD1 (5 bases). The CDR3 runs 16 residues. Germline loops: CDR1 SGDLS, CDR2 YYNGEE. The V end lost 0 bases, the J end lost 4 bases, and 15 bases lay between the germline ends. The CDR3 nucleotides read TGTGCCAGCAGCGTAGGGGGCTCGAGAGAGTCAGATACGCAGTATTTT. Amino acid sequence: CASSVGGSRESDTQYF.

This clone was recorded a few times. The chain couples TRBV3-1 (or the pseudogene TRBV3-2) to TRBJ1-4; the D is unclear. CDR1 and CDR2 (germline): LGHDT, YNNKEL (reference sequence). The V and J ends lost 4 bases and 3 bases respectively, with 6 bases between them. The CDR3 loop spans 13 amino acids. As DNA, the CDR3 is TGTGCCAGCAGCCCCGGGTCTAATGAAAAACTGTTTTTT. Amino acids: CASSPGSNEKLFF.

The chain uses TRBV5-1 and TRBJ2-5, with a weak D call TRBD1 (7 bases). The ends were cut back, 1 base at V and 0 bases at J, with 10 bases in the middle. CDR3 length: 15 residues. Per the germline V gene, CDR1 is SGHRS and CDR2 is YFSETQ. CDR3 loop: CASSLRGTDQETQYF. As DNA, the CDR3 is TGCGCCAGCAGCTTGCGGGGGACAGACCAAGAGACCCAGTACTTC.

This chain connects TRBV9 to TRBJ2-7, with 9 bases fitting TRBD1. After removal of 0 bases from V and 1 base from J, the junction contained 8 bases not matched to a gene. Germline CDR1 reads SGDLS; CDR2 reads YYNGEE. The CDR3 totals 17 residues. CDR3 loop: CASSVASGQGYSYEQYF. CDR3 nucleotides: TGTGCCAGCAGCGTAGCTTCGGGACAGGGTTATTCCTACGAGCAGTACTTC.